These 27 T cell receptor beta chains share one sample of origin, sequenced in a study of OX40 agonist ivuxolimab in advanced cancers. The assay was immunoSEQ multiplex PCR, and TCRdb's table has in-frame clones only and misses some. This table has about 18,000 clones, roughly 80% appearing once. Sequencing was performed on CD4+ or CD8+ T cells sorted from blood, taken in a trial of the OX40 agonist ivuxolimab. These receptors all stem from an adult with an advanced solid tumor such as melanoma, head and neck, liver or kidney cancer.

This chain links TRBV2 with TRBJ2-2, with 10 nucleotides matching TRBD2. V shed 5 bases, J shed 0 bases, and the junction held 9 bases outside the gene matches. The CDR3 has 18 amino acids. CDR1 is SNHLY, CDR2 FYNNEI, per germline. CDR3 in DNA: TGTGCCAGCAGTCAGGCTACGAGCGGGGGGGCGAACACCGGGGAGCTGTTTTTT. Translation gives CASSQATSGGANTGELFF.

This clone was seen once. J is TRBJ2-1 and V is TRBV5-1; D is ambiguous. The V end lost 3 bases, the J end lost 4 bases, and 17 bases lay between the germline ends. This CDR3 spans 16 amino acids. Germline CDR1 reads SGHRS; CDR2 reads YFSETQ. The DNA of the CDR3 is TGCGCCAGCAGCTATCTCGACTCTCCCCCATACAATGAGCAGTTCTTC. It yields the protein CASSYLDSPPYNEQFF.

V is TRBV27 and J is TRBJ1-1; D is undetermined. Germline CDR1 is MNHEY and CDR2 is SMNVEV (reference sequence). V was shortened by 2 bases and J by 3 bases, with 7 bases between the two germline ends. CDR3 size: 13 residues. Here the CDR3 reads CASSLVAYTEAFF. CDR3 sequence (DNA): TGTGCCAGCAGTTTAGTAGCCTACACTGAAGCTTTCTTT.

The chain has TRBV5-1 and TRBJ2-7; 8 bases are shared with TRBD1. Germline V gives CDR1 SGHRS, CDR2 YFSETQ. The CDR3 has 14 residues. V was pared by 2 bases and J by 2 bases, with 3 bases of the junction left unmatched. CDR3 DNA sequence: TGCGCCAGCAGCTTTCGACAGGGGACCTACGAGCAGTACTTC. Its translation: CASSFRQGTYEQYF.

V and J are TRBV6-5 and TRBJ1-1; D perhaps matches TRBD1 (5 bases). Trimming removed 4 bases at V and 11 bases at J, with 20 bases between. From germline, CDR1 is MNHEY and CDR2 SVGAGI. This CDR3 comprises 14 residues. The CDR3 loop reads CASSSASGGTRAFF. In nucleotides, the CDR3 is TGTGCCAGCAGTTCCGCCTCTGGGGGTACGAGGGCTTTCTTT.

The chain links TRBV7-6 to TRBJ2-7, with D possibly being TRBD1 (6 bases). V dropped 5 bases and J dropped 4 bases, with 12 bases sitting between them. The germline CDR1 and CDR2 sequences are SGHVS and FNYEAQ. CDR3 length: 13 amino acids. The CDR3 here is CASSQQGRYEQYF. DNA of the CDR3: TGTGCCAGCAGCCAACAGGGACGTTACGAGCAGTACTTC.

The chain links TRBV2 to TRBJ2-1; 8 positions agree with TRBD2. The CDR3 loop spans 15 amino acids. After removal of 3 bases from V and 2 bases from J, the junction contained 3 bases not matched to a gene. CDR1 is SNHLY, CDR2 FYNNEI, per germline. In DNA form, the CDR3 reads TGTGCCAGCAGTGAGTGGCGGGGGGCCTACAATGAGCAGTTCTTC. It translates to CASSEWRGAYNEQFF.

The table lists this clone with a count of one. The rearrangement links TRBV19 to TRBJ2-6; 8 nucleotides align to TRBD1. V was clipped by 3 bases and J by 13 bases; unmatched bases: 11. Per the germline V gene, CDR1 is LNHDA and CDR2 is SQIVND (reference sequence). The CDR3 is 15 residues long. For the CDR3, the DNA is TGTGCCAGTAGTATCGGACAGGGCCTCCGGAGGGTCCTGACTTTC. Encoded protein: CASSIGQGLRRVLTF.

The rearrangement joins TRBV6-4 to TRBJ2-2; D is ambiguous. The CDR3 runs 13 residues. CDR1 MRHNA and CDR2 SNTAGT come from the germline V gene. Trimming took off 2 bases at V and 4 bases at J, with 5 bases between the two ends. Written as DNA, the CDR3 is TGTGCCAGCAGTGACGGCCTCACCGGGGAGCTGTTTTTT. This translates into CASSDGLTGELFF.

This chain connects TRBV13 to TRBJ2-7; D call uncertain. This CDR3 has 15 amino acids. Germline V CDR1 and CDR2: PRHDT, FYEKMQ (reference sequence). Trimming cost V 1 base and J 2 bases, with 12 bases left between them. The DNA of the CDR3 is TGTGCCAGCAGCTTAGAGGGCAGGTTTCCCTACGAGCAGTACTTC. Translation gives CASSLEGRFPYEQYF. Supplemented by reference TRBV13 and TRBJ2-7, the full variable domain reads AAGVIQSPRHLIKEKRETATLKCYPIPRHDTVYWYQQGPGQDPQFLISFYEKMQSDKGSIPDRFSAQQFSDYHSELNMSSLELGDSALYFCASSLEGRFPYEQYFGPGTRLTVT.

This chain joins TRBV19 and TRBJ1-1; D is possibly TRBD1 (5 bases). V lost 8 bases, J lost 5 bases, and 12 bases lay in between. Germline assignment: CDR1 LNHDA and CDR2 SQIVND (reference sequence). The CDR3 runs to 12 residues. The chain's CDR3 is CASRAGVTEAFF. The CDR3 nucleotides read TGTGCCAGTCGGGCGGGGGTTACTGAAGCTTTCTTT.

This chain joins TRBV2 and TRBJ1-5, with D perhaps TRBD1 (6 bases). CDR3 length: 19 residues. Germline V lookup: CDR1 SNHLY, CDR2 FYNNEI. Trimming took 4 bases from V and 2 from J, leaving 24 bases between them. The CDR3 reads CASSARLPTGPLGNQPQHF. CDR3 DNA: TGTGCCAGCAGTGCGCGATTGCCGACAGGTCCGTTGGGCAATCAGCCCCAGCATTTT.

V usage is TRBV6-6 and J usage is TRBJ2-7; the D call may be TRBD1 or TRBD2 (5 bases each). V lost 2 bases, J lost 3 bases, and 11 bases lay in between. Germline V lookup: CDR1 MNHNY, CDR2 SVGAGI (reference sequence). The CDR3 runs to 14 residues. DNA of the CDR3: TGTGCCAGCAGTTACGGGGGTACGGGCTACGAGCAGTACTTC. It is translated as CASSYGGTGYEQYF.

This clone was picked up one time. The gene calls are TRBV6-5 and TRBJ1-1, with D possibly matching TRBD1 (5 bases). This CDR3 region has 13 residues. The V gene lost 2 bases and the J gene lost 5 bases, with 9 bases spanning the gap. Germline assignment: CDR1 MNHEY and CDR2 SVGAGI. CDR3 region: CASSYGGMTEAFF. CDR3 nucleotides: TGTGCCAGCAGTTACGGGGGTATGACTGAAGCTTTCTTT.

The chain links TRBV7-9 to TRBJ2-7; either TRBD1 or TRBD2 may fit D (7 bases each). The CDR3 has 14 amino acids. The germline V gene has CDR1 SEHNR and CDR2 FQNEAQ (reference sequence). Trimming shortened V by 3 bases and J by 7 bases, and 16 bases separated the two germline ends. CDR3 nucleotides: TGTGCCAGCAGCTTCGCTCGACAGGGAGGGGAGCAGTACTTC. Its protein product is CASSFARQGGEQYF. Together with reference TRBV7-9 and TRBJ2-7, the CDR3 gives the full variable domain: DTGVSQNPRHKITKRGQNVTFRCDPISEHNRLYWYRQTLGQGPEFLTYFQNEAQLEKSRLLSDRFSAERPKGSFSTLEIQRTEQGDSAMYLCASSFARQGGEQYFGPGTRLTVT.

CDR3 protein: CASREGGAKNIQYF. The CDR3 DNA reads as TGTGCCAGCAGGGAGGGGGGAGCCAAAAACATTCAGTACTTC. The chain links TRBV2 to TRBJ2-4; perhaps D is TRBD1 or TRBD2 (6 bases each). Trimming removed 6 bases from V and 0 bases from J, with 9 bases in between. The length of the CDR3 is 14 residues. The V gene's germline CDR1 is SNHLY and CDR2 FYNNEI.

The CDR3 DNA is TGTGCCAGCAGCACCGGACAGACGGGTGAAGCTTTCTTT. The encoded protein is CASSTGQTGEAFF. The rearrangement uses TRBV7-9 and TRBJ1-1; D might be TRBD1 (6 bases). CDR1 and CDR2 (germline): SEHNR, FQNEAQ (reference sequence). The CDR3 is 13 amino acids. Trimming took 5 bases from V and 7 from J, leaving 14 bases between them.

This chain joins TRBV2 and TRBJ1-2; 7 nucleotides align to TRBD1. This CDR3 contains 14 residues. Germline V gives CDR1 SNHLY, CDR2 FYNNEI. V dropped 5 bases and J dropped 4; count of bases not matched to a gene: 7. The CDR3 loop is CASSPVWDSYGYTF. DNA of the CDR3: TGTGCCAGCAGTCCCGTGTGGGACAGCTATGGCTACACCTTC.

The chain employs TRBV5-4 and TRBJ2-5, with 13 bases identical to TRBD2. V trimming: 4 bases; J trimming: 4 bases; junction bases outside the gene matches: 16. CDR1 and CDR2 from the germline V gene are SGHNT and YYREEE (reference sequence). The CDR3 contains 19 residues. CDR3 residues: CASSGGLAGDSIWGETQYF. The DNA for the CDR3 is TGTGCCAGCAGCGGCGGACTAGCGGGGGATTCTATTTGGGGAGAGACCCAGTACTTC.

By proportion, this clone is medium-sized. V is TRBV11-2 and J is TRBJ2-7; 7 bases are shared with TRBD1. The germline V gene encodes CDR1 SGHAT and CDR2 FQNNGV. CDR3 length: 16 residues. V was clipped by 5 bases and J by 3 bases; unmatched bases: 13. The CDR3 here is CASSPRQGAAHYEQYF. Written as DNA, the CDR3 is TGTGCCAGCAGCCCGAGACAGGGAGCAGCACACTACGAGCAGTACTTC.

This clone was seen a few times. The chain has TRBV30 and TRBJ1-1; 9 nucleotides align to TRBD1. The germline V gene encodes CDR1 GTSNPN and CDR2 SVGIG (reference sequence). This CDR3 comprises 12 residues. V was clipped by 5 bases and J by 7 bases; unmatched bases: 5. The CDR3 nucleotides read TGTGCCTGGGACAGGGGGTCCAGTGAAGCTTTCTTT. Amino acid sequence: CAWDRGSSEAFF. The full variable domain, completed using reference TRBV30 and TRBJ1-1, is SQTIHQWPATLVQPVGSPLSLECTVEGTSNPNLYWYRQAAGRGLQLLFYSVGIGQISSEVPQNLSASRPQDRQFILSSKKLLLSDSGFYLCAWDRGSSEAFFGQGTRLTVV.

This rearrangement joins TRBV18 to TRBJ2-1; D unresolved. The CDR3 is 13 residues long. The V end lost 5 bases, the J end lost 7 bases, and 12 bases lay between the germline ends. CDR1 and CDR2 (germline): KGHSH, LQKENI. CDR3 protein: CASSERGFNEQFF. The CDR3 DNA reads TGTGCCAGCTCAGAACGCGGTTTTAATGAGCAGTTCTTC.

This clone occurred once. The chain couples TRBV9 to TRBJ2-7; 9 bases line up with TRBD1. CDR1 SGDLS and CDR2 YYNGEE come from the germline V gene. This CDR3 is built from 13 residues. Losses at the gene ends were 3 bases for V and 3 bases for J; bases not matched to a gene: 1. In nucleotides, the CDR3 is TGTGCCAGCAGCGGACAGGGGGGCTACGAGCAGTACTTC. Protein: CASSGQGGYEQYF.

The V gene is TRBV27, the J gene TRBJ2-5, with TRBD2 identical over 9 bases. Germline CDR1 reads MNHEY; CDR2 reads SMNVEV (reference sequence). This CDR3 has 14 residues. V lost 6 bases and J lost 5; bases outside the gene matches: 7. The CDR3 bases are TGTGCCAGCAGCACGGGCGGGGGGGATGAGACCCAGTACTTC. It codes for CASSTGGGDETQYF.

This sequence joins TRBV19 and TRBJ2-1; no clear D gene. V was cut by 4 bases and J by 2 bases, with 12 bases left in between. The CDR3 has 15 residues. Germline V gene data show CDR1 as LNHDA and CDR2 as SQIVND (reference sequence). The CDR3 region is CASSRVAGAYNEQFF. In DNA, the CDR3 is TGTGCCAGTAGTAGGGTGGCAGGAGCCTACAATGAGCAGTTCTTC.

The CDR3 region is CASSHRDRGFTEAFF. Here the CDR3 DNA reads TGCGCCAGCAGCCACCGGGACAGGGGGTTCACTGAAGCTTTCTTT. The J gene is TRBJ1-1, the V gene TRBV4-1; 11 bases are shared with TRBD1. Germline CDR1 reads MGHRA; CDR2 reads YSYEKL. V lost 3 bases, J lost 4 bases, and 4 bases stayed unmatched. The CDR3 runs 15 residues.

The chain links TRBV7-9 to TRBJ1-2; D unclear. Germline CDR1 SEHNR, CDR2 FQNEAQ (reference sequence). V was shortened by 2 bases and J by 8 bases, with 18 bases between the two germline ends. The CDR3 is 15 amino acids. CDR3 nucleotides: TGTGCCAGCAGCTTATTTCTCCGGCGGGAAGGAGGCTACACCTTC. This encodes CASSLFLRREGGYTF.